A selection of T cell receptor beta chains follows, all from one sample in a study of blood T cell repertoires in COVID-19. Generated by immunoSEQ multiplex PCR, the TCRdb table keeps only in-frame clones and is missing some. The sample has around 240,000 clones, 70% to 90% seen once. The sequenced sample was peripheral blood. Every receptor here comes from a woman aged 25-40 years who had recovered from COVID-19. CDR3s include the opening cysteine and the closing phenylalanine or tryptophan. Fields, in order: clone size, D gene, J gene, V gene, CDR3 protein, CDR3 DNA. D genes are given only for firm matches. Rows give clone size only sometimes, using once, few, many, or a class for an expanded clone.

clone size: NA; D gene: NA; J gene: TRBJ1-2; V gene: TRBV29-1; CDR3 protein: CSVEDHSPIQAGAGSNYGYTF; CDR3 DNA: TGCAGCGTTGAAGATCATTCGCCTATCCAGGCAGGGGCTGGGTCTAACTATGGCTACACCTTC
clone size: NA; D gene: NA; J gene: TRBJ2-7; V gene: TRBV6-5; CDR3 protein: CASSLGLYEQYF; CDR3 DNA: TGTGCCAGCAGTCTCGGACTCTACGAGCAGTACTTC
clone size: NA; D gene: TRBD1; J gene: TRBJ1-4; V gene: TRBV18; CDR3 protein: CASSPRTGLSTNEKLFF; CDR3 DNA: TGTGCCAGCTCACCAAGGACAGGACTATCAACTAATGAAAAACTGTTTTTT
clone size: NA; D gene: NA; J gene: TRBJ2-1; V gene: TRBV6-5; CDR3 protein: CASSYSGRLNEQFF; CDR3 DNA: TGTGCCAGCAGTTACTCGGGCCGGCTCAATGAGCAGTTCTTC
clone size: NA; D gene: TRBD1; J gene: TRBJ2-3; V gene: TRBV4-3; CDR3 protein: CASSQNPTTGADTQYF; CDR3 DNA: TGCGCCAGCAGCCAAAACCCCACGACAGGGGCAGATACGCAGTATTTT
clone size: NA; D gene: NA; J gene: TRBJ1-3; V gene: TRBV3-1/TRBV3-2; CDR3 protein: CASSQKGRTGNTIYF; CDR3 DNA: TGTGCCAGCAGCCAAAAGGGGCGGACTGGAAACACCATATATTTT
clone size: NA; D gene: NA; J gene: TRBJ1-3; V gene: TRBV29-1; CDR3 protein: CSVEDWEYSGNTIYF; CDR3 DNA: TGCAGCGTTGAAGATTGGGAGTACTCTGGAAACACCATATATTTT
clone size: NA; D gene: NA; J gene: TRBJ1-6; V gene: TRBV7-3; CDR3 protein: CARSPGERSPLHF; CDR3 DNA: TGTGCCAGGAGCCCGGGGGAGAGGTCACCCCTCCACTTT
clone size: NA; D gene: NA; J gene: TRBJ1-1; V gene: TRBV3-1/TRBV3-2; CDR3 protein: CASSQSGGGYTEAFF; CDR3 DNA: TGTGCCAGCAGCCAGTCGGGGGGCGGGTACACTGAAGCTTTCTTT
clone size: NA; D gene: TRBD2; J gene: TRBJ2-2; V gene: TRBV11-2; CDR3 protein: CASSLAWGTSGTGELFF; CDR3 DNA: TGTGCCAGCAGCTTAGCTTGGGGGACTAGCGGCACCGGGGAGCTGTTTTTT
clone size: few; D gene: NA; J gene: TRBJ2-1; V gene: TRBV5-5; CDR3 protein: CASSLSLPMSYNEQFF; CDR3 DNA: TGTGCCAGCAGCTTGTCTCTTCCTATGTCCTACAATGAGCAGTTCTTC
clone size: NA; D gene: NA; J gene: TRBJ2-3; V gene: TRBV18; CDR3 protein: CASSPLSVEADTQYF; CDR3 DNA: TGTGCCAGCTCACCCCTTTCAGTCGAGGCAGATACGCAGTATTTT
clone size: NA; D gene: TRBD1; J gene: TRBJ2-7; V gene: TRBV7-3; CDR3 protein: CASSKTGGEQYF; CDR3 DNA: TGTGCCAGCAGCAAAACAGGGGGCGAGCAGTACTTC
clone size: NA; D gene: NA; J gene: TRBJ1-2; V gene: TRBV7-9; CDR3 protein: CASSATGFPSNYGYTF; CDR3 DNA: TGTGCCAGCAGCGCCACAGGTTTCCCCTCTAACTATGGCTACACCTTC
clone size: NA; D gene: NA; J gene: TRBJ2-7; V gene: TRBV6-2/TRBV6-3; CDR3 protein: CASSSSPYEQYF; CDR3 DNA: TGTGCCAGCAGCTCTTCTCCCTACGAGCAGTACTTC
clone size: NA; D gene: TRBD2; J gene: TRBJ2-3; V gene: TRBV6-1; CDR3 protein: CASSEAAFPSGGPGTQYF; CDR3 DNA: TGTGCCAGCAGTGAAGCGGCATTTCCTAGCGGGGGGCCCGGAACGCAGTATTTT
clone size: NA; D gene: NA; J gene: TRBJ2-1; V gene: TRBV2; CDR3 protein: CASSRGSRSFPESNEQFF; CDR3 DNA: TGTGCCAGCAGTCGAGGTAGCCGATCTTTCCCCGAGTCCAATGAGCAGTTCTTC
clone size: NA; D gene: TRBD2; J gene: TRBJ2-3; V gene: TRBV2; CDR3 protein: CASILAGATDTQYF; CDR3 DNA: TGTGCCAGCATTTTAGCGGGGGCCACAGATACGCAGTATTTT
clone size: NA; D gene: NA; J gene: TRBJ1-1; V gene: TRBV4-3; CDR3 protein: CASSLRTANTEAFF; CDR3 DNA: TGCGCCAGCAGCCTCCGGACAGCGAACACTGAAGCTTTCTTT
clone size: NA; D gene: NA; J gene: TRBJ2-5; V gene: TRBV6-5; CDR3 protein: CASSLADSRETQYF; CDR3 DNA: TGTGCCAGCAGTTTGGCCGACTCGCGGGAGACCCAGTACTTC
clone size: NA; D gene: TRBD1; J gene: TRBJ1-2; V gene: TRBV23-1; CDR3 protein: CASSQKGGQLNPAYGYTF; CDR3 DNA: TGCGCCAGCAGTCAAAAGGGGGGACAGTTAAACCCCGCCTATGGCTACACCTTC
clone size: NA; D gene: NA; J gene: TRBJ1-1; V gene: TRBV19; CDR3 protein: CASSLSDYGGREAFF; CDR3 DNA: TGTGCCAGTAGCTTATCAGACTACGGAGGGAGAGAAGCTTTCTTT
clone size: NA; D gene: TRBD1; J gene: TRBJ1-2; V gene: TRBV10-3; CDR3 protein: CAISESVDRRQDGYTF; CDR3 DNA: TGTGCCATCAGTGAAAGTGTGGACAGGCGCCAGGATGGCTACACCTTC
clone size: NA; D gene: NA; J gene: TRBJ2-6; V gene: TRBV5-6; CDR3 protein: CASSLTGPGANVLTF; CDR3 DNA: TGTGCCAGCAGCTTAACAGGGCCTGGGGCCAACGTCCTGACTTTC
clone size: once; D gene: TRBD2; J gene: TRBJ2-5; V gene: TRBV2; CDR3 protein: CASSVVQRTSQETQYF; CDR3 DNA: TGTGCCAGCAGTGTGGTGCAAAGGACTAGCCAAGAGACCCAGTACTTC
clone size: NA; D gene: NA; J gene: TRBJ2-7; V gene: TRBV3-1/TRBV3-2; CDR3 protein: CASSLSGSSYEQYF; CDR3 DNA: TGTGCCAGCAGCCTTAGCGGTTCCTCCTACGAGCAGTACTTC
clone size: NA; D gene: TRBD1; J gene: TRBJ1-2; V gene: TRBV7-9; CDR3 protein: CASSAGTDYGYTF; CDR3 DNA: TGTGCCAGCAGCGCCGGGACAGACTATGGCTACACCTTC
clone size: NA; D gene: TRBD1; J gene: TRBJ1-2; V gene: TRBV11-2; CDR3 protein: CASSLVGRGFDYGYTF; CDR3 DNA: TGTGCCAGCAGCTTAGTAGGCAGGGGGTTCGACTATGGCTACACCTTC
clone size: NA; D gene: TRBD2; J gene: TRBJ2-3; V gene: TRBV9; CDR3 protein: CASSPRLAGGSTDTQYF; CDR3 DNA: TGTGCCAGCAGCCCGAGACTAGCGGGGGGGAGCACAGATACGCAGTATTTT
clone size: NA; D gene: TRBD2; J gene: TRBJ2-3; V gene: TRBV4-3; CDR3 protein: CASSRTDGLAGRDTQYF; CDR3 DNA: TGCGCCAGCAGCCGCACAGACGGACTAGCGGGGAGAGATACGCAGTATTTT
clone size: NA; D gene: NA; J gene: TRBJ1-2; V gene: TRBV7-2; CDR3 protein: CASSATGQYYTF; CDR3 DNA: TGTGCCAGCAGTGCGACGGGTCAGTACTACACCTTC
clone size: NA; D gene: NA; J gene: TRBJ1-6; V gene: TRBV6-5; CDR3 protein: CASRPPGYGSPLHF; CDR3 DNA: TGTGCCAGCAGGCCGCCCGGGTATGGTTCACCCCTCCACTTT
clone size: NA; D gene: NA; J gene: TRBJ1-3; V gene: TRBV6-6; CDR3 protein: CASSYSIQGGNTIYF; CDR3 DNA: TGTGCCAGCAGTTACTCGATACAGGGAGGAAACACCATATATTTT
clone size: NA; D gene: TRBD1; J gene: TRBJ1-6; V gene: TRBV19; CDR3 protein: CASTRGAGQGSFPLHF; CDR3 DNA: TGTGCCAGTACTAGAGGCGCCGGACAGGGGTCTTTCCCCCTCCACTTT
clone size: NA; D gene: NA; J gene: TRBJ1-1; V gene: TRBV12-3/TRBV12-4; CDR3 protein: CASSPGVRTEAFF; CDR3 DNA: TGTGCCAGCAGCCCGGGGGTTCGGACTGAAGCTTTCTTT
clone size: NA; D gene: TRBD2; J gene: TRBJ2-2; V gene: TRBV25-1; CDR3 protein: CASSELAGGDTGELFF; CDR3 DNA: TGTGCCAGCAGTGAATTAGCGGGGGGAGACACCGGGGAGCTGTTTTTT
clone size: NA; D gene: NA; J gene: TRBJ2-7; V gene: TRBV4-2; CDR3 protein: CASSQNLGGSYEQYF; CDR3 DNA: TGTGCCAGCAGCCAAAATTTGGGGGGCTCCTACGAGCAGTACTTC
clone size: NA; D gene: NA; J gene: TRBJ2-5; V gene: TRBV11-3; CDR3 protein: CASSPEGEETQYF; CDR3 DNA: TGTGCCAGCTCCCCAGAGGGGGAAGAGACCCAGTACTTC
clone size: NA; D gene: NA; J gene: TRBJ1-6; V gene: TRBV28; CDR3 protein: CASSIPWTDSYNSPLHF; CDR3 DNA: TGTGCCAGCAGTATCCCTTGGACAGACTCCTATAATTCACCCCTCCACTTT
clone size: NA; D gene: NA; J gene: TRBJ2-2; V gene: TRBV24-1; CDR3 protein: CATAHLAKSRGRTLHGELFF; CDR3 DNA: TGTGCCACCGCCCACCTTGCCAAGTCCAGGGGAAGGACCCTCCACGGGGAGCTGTTTTTT
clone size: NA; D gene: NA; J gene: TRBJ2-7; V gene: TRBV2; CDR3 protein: CASTNGGPAYEQYF; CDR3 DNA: TGTGCCAGCACCAACGGGGGGCCTGCCTACGAGCAGTACTTC
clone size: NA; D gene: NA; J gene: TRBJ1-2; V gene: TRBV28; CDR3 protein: CASSPRVFGYTF; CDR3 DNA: TGTGCCAGCAGTCCTCGAGTATTCGGCTACACCTTC
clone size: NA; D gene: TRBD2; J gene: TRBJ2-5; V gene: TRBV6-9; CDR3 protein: CASSYNDSGGGETQYF; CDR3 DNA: TGTGCCAGCAGTTATAATGATAGCGGGGGTGGGGAGACCCAGTACTTC
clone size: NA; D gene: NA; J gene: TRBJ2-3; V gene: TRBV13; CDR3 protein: CASSLVSDTQYF; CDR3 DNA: TGTGCCAGCAGCTTAGTCTCAGATACGCAGTATTTT
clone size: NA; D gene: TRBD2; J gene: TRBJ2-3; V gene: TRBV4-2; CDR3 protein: CASSQGEGAGPLTDTQYF; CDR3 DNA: TGTGCCAGCAGCCAAGGTGAGGGAGCGGGGCCCCTGACAGATACGCAGTATTTT
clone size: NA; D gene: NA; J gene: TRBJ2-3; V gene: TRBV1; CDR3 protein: CTSSQVSLSSTDTQYF; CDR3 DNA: TGCACCAGCAGCCAAGTTTCCCTCTCTAGCACAGATACGCAGTATTTT
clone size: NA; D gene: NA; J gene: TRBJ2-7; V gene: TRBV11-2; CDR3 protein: CASSLLQGHYEQYF; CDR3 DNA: TGTGCCAGCAGCTTATTACAGGGCCACTACGAGCAGTACTTC
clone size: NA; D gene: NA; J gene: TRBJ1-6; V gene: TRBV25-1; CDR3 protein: CASSDTGDSPLHF; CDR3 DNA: TGTGCCAGCAGTGACACGGGAGATTCACCCCTCCACTTT
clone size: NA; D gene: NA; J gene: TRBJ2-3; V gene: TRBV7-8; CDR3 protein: CASSLRWLAQDTQYF; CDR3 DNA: TGTGCCAGCAGTCTGAGATGGCTAGCTCAAGATACGCAGTATTTT